A selection of T cell receptor beta chains follows, all from one sample in a study of identical twins. TCRdb processed the 5' RACE reads anew with MiXCR; each CDR3 protein has one entry. The table records roughly 230,000 distinct CDR3 sequences, about 8.9% of them present only once. This sample also appeared in a second study, on yellow fever vaccine responses in identical twins.

The sequencing sample was made of CD8+ T cells sorted from blood. Every receptor here comes from a woman aged 18-35 years in good health. The CDR3 runs from the conserved cysteine through the conserved F or W. A D gene is named only where the DNA matches it firmly. For some rows the clone size is stated as once, few or many, or as a class when expanded; others skip it.

d_gene	v_gene	abundance	j_gene	CDR3nt	CDR3aa
.	TRBV12-3/TRBV12-4	many	TRBJ1-2	TGTGCCAGCAGTTTACCACTGAGCATTAACTATGGCTACACCTTC	CASSLPLSINYGYTF
TRBD2	TRBV7-6	many	TRBJ2-1	TGTGCCAGCAGCTTACGGGGACTAGCGGGAGATTCTTACAATGAGCAGTTCTTC	CASSLRGLAGDSYNEQFF
.	TRBV27	few	TRBJ1-6	TGTGCCAGCTCCAGCAATAGCCAGAATAATTCACCCCTCCACTTT	CASSSNSQNNSPLHF
TRBD1	TRBV29-1	many	TRBJ1-5	TGCAGCGCCCAATCGACAGGGAGTCAGCCCCAGCATTTT	CSAQSTGSQPQHF
TRBD1	TRBV12-3/TRBV12-4	.	TRBJ1-3	TGTGCCAGCAACCACTTAGGACAGGGGGCTGGAAACACCATATATTTT	CASNHLGQGAGNTIYF
.	TRBV6-5	many	TRBJ1-5	TGTGCCAGCAGTTTCCTCTTGGGTCAGCCCCAGCATTTT	CASSFLLGQPQHF
.	TRBV7-3	few	TRBJ2-1	TGTGCCAGCAGCCTCCAAGGAGAGAGCTCCTACAATGAGCAGTTCTTC	CASSLQGESSYNEQFF
.	TRBV7-9	few	TRBJ2-2	TGTGCCAGCAGCCTACCTCGTCGGGAGCTGTTTTTT	CASSLPRRELFF
.	TRBV2	.	TRBJ2-7	TGTGCCAGCGATCGCACTGACTACGAGCAGTACTTC	CASDRTDYEQYF
.	TRBV19	few	TRBJ2-7	TGTGCCAGTAGTATCAGGGACTCCTACGAGCAGTACTTC	CASSIRDSYEQYF
TRBD2	TRBV4-1	few	TRBJ2-7	TGCGCCAGCAGCCAAGAGGGTCATGAGGTAGCGGGAGAGTACTACGAGCAGTACTTC	CASSQEGHEVAGEYYEQYF
TRBD1	TRBV5-5	.	TRBJ2-7	TGTGCCAGCAGCAAGGGGACAGGGAGTTACGAGCAGTACTTC	CASSKGTGSYEQYF
.	TRBV28	many	TRBJ2-7	TGTGCCAGCAGTCTGAGGACAAATTACGAGCAGTACTTC	CASSLRTNYEQYF
.	TRBV24-1	few	TRBJ2-2	TGTGCCACCAGTGATTTGGGGGACGGGGAGCTGTTTTTT	CATSDLGDGELFF
TRBD1	TRBV11-2	.	TRBJ2-7	TGTGCCAGCAGCTTAGATATGACAGGGAGCTCCTACGAGCAGTACTTC	CASSLDMTGSSYEQYF
.	TRBV10-3	.	TRBJ2-2	TGTGCCATCAGGGTTAGCCAGGGAGCGAACACCGGGGAGCTGTTTTTT	CAIRVSQGANTGELFF
.	TRBV7-2	many	TRBJ2-7	TGTGCCAGCACGACTACGGGGCTTGCTGAGTACGAGCAGTACTTC	CASTTTGLAEYEQYF
TRBD2	TRBV11-2	.	TRBJ2-7	TGTGCCAGCAGCGATTTTGGACTAGCGGCCGCCTGGGAGCAGTACTTC	CASSDFGLAAAWEQYF
TRBD1	TRBV7-9	once	TRBJ1-1	TGTGCCAGCAGCAAGGGGGACAGGGGCCAGGGCACTGAAGCTTTCTTT	CASSKGDRGQGTEAFF
.	TRBV11-2	.	TRBJ2-1	TGTGCCACCCGTACGGGCGGTCAATGGTACAATGAGCAGTTCTTC	CATRTGGQWYNEQFF
TRBD1	TRBV11-2	.	TRBJ2-2	TGTGCCAGCAGCTTAGAGACAGGGGGCGACACCGGGGAGCTGTTTTTT	CASSLETGGDTGELFF
.	TRBV9	few	TRBJ2-6	TGTGCCAGCAGCGTAGCGAGGATCGGGGCCAACGTCCTGACTTTC	CASSVARIGANVLTF
.	TRBV7-2	few	TRBJ2-1	TGTGCCAGCAGCTTTATGGGAGCAGGGGCCTCGAATGATTGGTTCTTC	CASSFMGAGASNDWFF
.	TRBV11-2	many	TRBJ2-3	TGTGCCAGCAGCTTAGGCGGGGACACAGATACGCAGTATTTT	CASSLGGDTDTQYF
.	TRBV7-8	many	TRBJ2-7	TGTGCCAGCAGCACGGGACTGGGGAGCTCCTACGAGCAGTACTTC	CASSTGLGSSYEQYF
TRBD2	TRBV20-1	.	TRBJ2-7	TGCAGTGCTAGATTCGCTAGCGGCTCCTACGAGCAGTACTTC	CSARFASGSYEQYF
.	TRBV6-4	many	TRBJ2-1	TGTGCCAGCAGTGACAGGGCCTACAATGAGCAGTTCTTC	CASSDRAYNEQFF
TRBD2	TRBV4-3	many	TRBJ2-3	TGCGCCAGCAGCCAGACTAGCGGGAGGGCCAGCACAGATACGCAGTATTTT	CASSQTSGRASTDTQYF
TRBD1	TRBV11-2	.	TRBJ2-7	TGTGCCAGCAGCTTAGATCTTTTGGGACAGCGAACCTACGAGCAGTACTTC	CASSLDLLGQRTYEQYF
TRBD2	TRBV25-1	few	TRBJ2-7	TGTGCCAGCAGTGAGTCGGGGGCTAGCGGGAGCCAATACGAGCAGTACTTC	CASSESGASGSQYEQYF
.	TRBV7-9	few	TRBJ2-1	TGTGCCAGCAGCTTTCCGGCAAGGGATGAGCAGTTCTTC	CASSFPARDEQFF
TRBD1	TRBV25-1	few	TRBJ2-2	TGTGCCAGCAGCAACCGCCGGACAGGGGGTTCCTTCTTTGACACCGGGGAGCTGTTTTTT	CASSNRRTGGSFFDTGELFF
TRBD2	TRBV4-1	many	TRBJ2-7	TGCGCCAGCAGCCGGGGACGGGGGGCCTACGAGCAGTACTTC	CASSRGRGAYEQYF
TRBD2	TRBV9	few	TRBJ2-1	TGTGCCAGCAGCACTAGCGGGGAGGTGAATGAGCAGTTCTTC	CASSTSGEVNEQFF
TRBD2	TRBV4-3	.	TRBJ2-2	TGCGCCAGCAGCCAAGAGAGCGGGAGTTCCGGGGAGCTGTTTTTT	CASSQESGSSGELFF
.	TRBV7-2	few	TRBJ2-1	TGTGCCAGCAGCTTAGGGTTAGCGGAGCTGACTTACAATGAGCAGTTCTTC	CASSLGLAELTYNEQFF
.	TRBV9	.	TRBJ1-2	TGTGCCAGCAGCCGGGACCGCCTTAACTATGGCTACACCTTC	CASSRDRLNYGYTF
.	TRBV15	few	TRBJ2-7	TGTGCCACCAGGGGCACGGACTACGAGCAGTACTTC	CATRGTDYEQYF